Each of the 5 T cell receptor beta chains below was sequenced from the same sample in a study of cytomegalovirus exposure and HLA in healthy donors. Use of 60 Vbeta and 13 Jbeta primers characterized the PCR. The repertoire was sequenced with immunoSEQ multiplex PCR; TCRdb's copy has only in-frame clones and lacks some. This sample has approximately 130,000 clones, with approximately 80% found just once. Source material: PBMCs. The receptor set was obtained from a man aged 45-60 years in good health and CMV-seronegative.

V and J are TRBV10-1 and TRBJ2-7; the D gene is possibly TRBD1 (5 bases). The V gene lost 0 bases and the J gene lost 3 bases, with 15 bases spanning the gap. The CDR3 contains 16 residues. Germline V gene data show CDR1 as WNHNN and CDR2 as SYGVQD (reference sequence). The CDR3 nucleotides are TGCGCCAGCAGTGAGTCACAGGACATCCTAGGCTACGAGCAGTACTTC. Protein: CASSESQDILGYEQYF.

CDR3 bases: TGTGCCAGTAGTATCTGGGGAGGGGCAACTAATGAAAAACTGTTTTTT. Translated: CASSIWGGATNEKLFF. The gene calls are TRBV19 and TRBJ1-4; tentatively, D is TRBD1 (5 bases). The V gene's germline CDR1 is LNHDA and CDR2 SQIVND (reference sequence). Trimming stripped 3 bases from V and 0 bases from J, with 11 bases between. The CDR3 extends over 16 amino acids.

The chain couples TRBV6-1 to TRBJ2-2; 9 positions agree with TRBD1. This CDR3 has 13 residues. CDR1 and CDR2 from the germline V gene are MNHNS and SASEGT. The V segment lost 2 bases and the J segment 13 bases; nucleotides outside the gene matches: 5. The CDR3 sequence is CASSELGQGWLFF. The CDR3 region has the DNA TGTGCCAGCAGTGAATTGGGACAGGGATGGCTGTTTTTT.

This clone was counted only a few times. The gene calls are TRBV19 and TRBJ2-2, with a weak D call TRBD1 (5 bases). Germline CDR1 reads LNHDA; CDR2 reads SQIVND (reference sequence). V shed 4 bases and J shed 3 bases, with 9 bases lying between them. This CDR3 spans 14 amino acids. This CDR3 is CASSTQGDTGELFF. The CDR3 bases are TGTGCCAGTAGTACCCAGGGCGACACCGGGGAGCTGTTTTTT.

The chain recombines TRBV6-1 with TRBJ2-2; possibly TRBD1 for D (5 bases). Looked up from germline, CDR1 is MNHNS and CDR2 is SASEGT. The CDR3 is 13 amino acids. V was trimmed by 9 bases and J by 1 base, leaving 9 bases between them. In nucleotides, the CDR3 is TGTGCCAGTGCTACAGGGAACACCGGGGAGCTGTTTTTT. It specifies CASATGNTGELFF.